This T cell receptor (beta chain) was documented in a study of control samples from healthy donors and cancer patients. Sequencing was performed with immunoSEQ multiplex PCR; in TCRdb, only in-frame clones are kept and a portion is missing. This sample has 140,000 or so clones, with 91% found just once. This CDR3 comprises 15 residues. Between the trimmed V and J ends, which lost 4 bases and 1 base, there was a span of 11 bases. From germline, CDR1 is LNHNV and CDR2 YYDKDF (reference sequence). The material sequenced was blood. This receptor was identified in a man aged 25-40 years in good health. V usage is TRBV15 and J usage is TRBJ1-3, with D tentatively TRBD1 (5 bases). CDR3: CATSTLQASGNTIYF. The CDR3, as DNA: TGTGCCACCAGCACTTTACAGGCGTCTGGAAACACCATATATTTT. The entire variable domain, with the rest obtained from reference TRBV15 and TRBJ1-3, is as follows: DAMVIQNPRYQVTQFGKPVTLSCSQTLNHNVMYWYQQKSSQAPKLLFHYYDKDFNNEADTPDNFQSRRPNTSFCFLDIRSPGLGDTAMYLCATSTLQASGNTIYFGEGSWLTVV.